Shown below are 25 T cell receptor beta chains from a single sample sequenced in a study of T cell changes during pregnancy in multiple sclerosis (dated by TCRdb to between 2018 and 2021). Libraries were constructed by the immunoSEQ multiplex PCR assay. TCRdb took this table from immuneACCESS and kept in-frame rearrangements with V and J called. Such tables lack part of the clones; where checked against another copy, unresolved V genes explain under half of the gap, and the rest is unexplained. For this sample there are over 65,000 clones; approximately 89% appear just once. The top ten constitute 2.5% of the sample. Specimen: peripheral blood, collected in the first trimester of pregnancy. The source of these receptors is a female donor with multiple sclerosis, enrolled in a pregnancy study.

As to this clone: One end of the junction is discordant with germline, which a read error may explain. The chain combines TRBV5-6 with TRBJ2-1; 10 nucleotides align to TRBD2. Per germline, CDR1 SGHDT and CDR2 YYEEEE. This CDR3 has 18 residues. The DNA for the CDR3 is TGTGCCAGCCGCTTTCGGACTAGCGGAGGCAGCTCCTACAATGAGCAGTTCTTC. It codes for CASRFRTSGGSSYNEQFF.

The V call is TRBV5-1, the J call TRBJ2-3; TRBD2 might be the D (7 bases). Per the germline V gene, CDR1 is SGHRS and CDR2 is YFSETQ. The germline V and J ends were trimmed by 0 bases and 3 bases, with 17 bases remaining between them. This CDR3 is built from 17 residues. The CDR3 here is CASSLALGGGATDTQYF. The CDR3 DNA sequence: TGCGCCAGCAGCTTGGCGCTTGGGGGGGGCGCGACAGATACGCAGTATTTT.

This chain joins TRBV5-1 and TRBJ2-2; 10 nucleotides align to TRBD2. Trimming cost V 0 bases and J 6 bases; bases outside gene matches: 2. The CDR3 is made up of 15 amino acids. Germline V gene lookup returns CDR1 SGHRS and CDR2 YFSETQ. Here the CDR3 DNA reads TGCGCCAGCAGCTTGGCCGGGACTAGCGCCGGGGAGCTGTTTTTT. It codes for CASSLAGTSAGELFF.

The rearrangement links TRBV4-1 to TRBJ2-6; D unresolved. CDR1 is MGHRA, CDR2 YSYEKL, per germline. Trimming shortened V by 1 base and J by 1 base, and 11 bases separated the two germline ends. CDR3 size: 17 residues. The CDR3 DNA reads TGCGCCAGCAGCCAAGCCCGGGTTGCGTCTGGGGCCAACGTCCTGACTTTC. Amino acid sequence: CASSQARVASGANVLTF.

The V gene is TRBV29-1, the J gene TRBJ2-6; 7 bases align to TRBD2. Germline values: CDR1 SQVTM, CDR2 ANQGSEA. The V gene end was trimmed by 2 bases and the J gene end by 1 base; junction bases not matched to a gene: 2. The CDR3 sequence is 15 residues long. The CDR3 DNA reads as TGCAGCGTTGAAAGCGGGGCATCTGGGGCCAACGTCCTGACTTTC. Translating it yields CSVESGASGANVLTF.

This clone was seen just once. The chain carries TRBV10-3 and TRBJ2-3; 8 bases are a match to TRBD1. The CDR3 totals 15 residues. Germline assignment: CDR1 ENHRY and CDR2 SYGVKD. With 5 bases clipped from V and 4 bases from J, the junction kept 8 bases outside the gene matches. The CDR3 DNA reads TGTGCCATCAGTCCCCAGGGGGCGCGACCAGATACGCAGTATTTT. Amino acids: CAISPQGARPDTQYF.

The rearrangement uses TRBV6-6 and TRBJ2-1, with TRBD2 matching over 9 bases. V lost 6 bases to trimming and J lost 6 bases; unmatched junction nucleotides: 3. Germline CDR1 reads MNHNY; CDR2 reads SVGAGI (reference sequence). The CDR3 is 13 residues long. The CDR3 sequence is CASSRTSVNEQFF. CDR3 DNA sequence: TGTGCCAGCAGCCGGACTAGCGTCAATGAGCAGTTCTTC.

This sequence joins TRBV25-1 and TRBJ2-6; TRBD1 agrees at 10 bases. CDR3 length: 17 residues. V lost 5 bases to trimming and J lost 1 base; unmatched junction nucleotides: 5. Germline V gene lookup returns CDR1 MGHDK and CDR2 SYGVNS. CDR3 in amino acids: CASSIRDRGSGANVLTF. CDR3 DNA sequence: TGTGCCAGCAGTATCCGGGACAGGGGTTCTGGGGCCAACGTCCTGACTTTC.

V gene TRBV7-2 combines with J gene TRBJ2-4; TRBD1 agrees at 9 bases. V was clipped by 6 bases and J by 5 bases; unmatched bases: 2. The CDR3 runs to 13 residues. Germline CDR1 SGHTA, CDR2 FQGNSA. The CDR3 coding sequence is TGTGCCAGCAGAAGGGACAGGGAAAACATTCAGTACTTC. This translates into CASRRDRENIQYF.

This chain links TRBV30 with TRBJ1-2; perhaps TRBD1 as D (6 bases). CDR1 and CDR2 from the germline V gene are GTSNPN and SVGIG (reference sequence). CDR3 size: 11 residues. V gave up 8 bases and J gave up 4 bases, with 11 bases separating them. The CDR3 protein is CAGTLRYGYTF. The CDR3 DNA reads as TGTGCCGGGACACTTCGCTATGGCTACACCTTC. The whole variable domain, filled in from reference TRBV30 and TRBJ1-2, reads SQTIHQWPATLVQPVGSPLSLECTVEGTSNPNLYWYRQAAGRGLQLLFYSVGIGQISSEVPQNLSASRPQDRQFILSSKKLLLSDSGFYLCAGTLRYGYTFGSGTRLTVV.

The chain employs TRBV2 and TRBJ2-3, with unresolved D. Trimming took 2 bases from V and 0 from J, leaving 9 bases between them. This CDR3 contains 15 residues. CDR1 and CDR2 from the germline V gene are SNHLY and FYNNEI. The CDR3 here is CASSEYRRSTDTQYF. The CDR3 DNA reads as TGTGCCAGCAGTGAATACCGGCGGAGCACAGATACGCAGTATTTT.

V gene TRBV7-9 combines with J gene TRBJ2-1; D remains unclear. The CDR3 has 16 residues. Germline V CDR1 and CDR2: SEHNR, FQNEAQ (reference sequence). V gave up 0 bases and J gave up 0 bases, with 9 bases separating them. The CDR3 spells CASSLASKSSYNEQFF. The CDR3 DNA follows: TGTGCCAGCAGCTTAGCGTCTAAGAGCTCCTACAATGAGCAGTTCTTC. Supplemented by reference TRBV7-9 and TRBJ2-1, the full variable domain reads DTGVSQNPRHKITKRGQNVTFRCDPISEHNRLYWYRQTLGQGPEFLTYFQNEAQLEKSRLLSDRFSAERPKGSFSTLEIQRTEQGDSAMYLCASSLASKSSYNEQFFGPGTRLTVL.

The chain has TRBV7-8 and TRBJ2-2; D is ambiguous. Per germline, CDR1 SGHVS and CDR2 FQNEAQ. With 5 bases removed from V and 2 bases from J, the gap between germline ends came to 15 bases. CDR3 size: 16 residues. The CDR3 region has the DNA TGTGCCAGCAGCCTCAGTCGATCGATTAACACCGGGGAGCTGTTTTTT. Its translation is CASSLSRSINTGELFF.

V usage is TRBV19 and J usage is TRBJ2-2; TRBD2 matches 8 bases. Germline assignment: CDR1 LNHDA and CDR2 SQIVND (reference sequence). The CDR3 runs 15 residues. The V and J ends lost 6 bases and 4 bases, in that order; junction bases with no gene match: 7. CDR3 in amino acids: CASRLRGAVTGELFF. The CDR3 DNA reads as TGTGCCAGTAGGTTGCGGGGGGCGGTCACCGGGGAGCTGTTTTTT. Full variable domain (rest looked up from reference TRBV19 and TRBJ2-2): DGGITQSPKYLFRKEGQNVTLSCEQNLNHDAMYWYRQDPGQGLRLIYYSQIVNDFQKGDIAEGYSVSREKKESFPLTVTSAQKNPTAFYLCASRLRGAVTGELFFGEGSRLTVL.

V gene TRBV6-1 combines with J gene TRBJ2-2; 15 bases map to TRBD2. Germline CDR1 reads MNHNS; CDR2 reads SASEGT. This CDR3 has 15 residues. V was pared by 6 bases and J by 6 bases, with 2 bases of the junction left unmatched. CDR3 DNA sequence: TGTGCCAGCAGAGGACTAGCGGGGGGGCCCGGGGAGCTGTTTTTT. Translating it yields CASRGLAGGPGELFF.

The chain couples TRBV11-3 to TRBJ2-7, with 9 bases fitting TRBD1. The germline V gene encodes CDR1 SGHNT and CDR2 YENEEA. V dropped 1 base and J dropped 2; count of bases not matched to a gene: 0. The CDR3 covers 14 residues. CDR3 amino acids: CASSLGTGAYEQYF. CDR3 in DNA: TGTGCCAGCAGCTTAGGGACAGGGGCCTACGAGCAGTACTTC.

The CDR3 region has the DNA TGTGCCAGCAGCAGCGCTGGGAGGGCAGCAGATACGCAGTATTTT. It is translated as CASSSAGRAADTQYF. This sequence joins TRBV5-6 and TRBJ2-3, with 7 bases that match TRBD2. With 4 bases clipped from V and 4 bases from J, the junction kept 9 bases outside the gene matches. The CDR3 runs 15 residues. Germline loops: CDR1 SGHDT, CDR2 YYEEEE.

The genes are TRBV28 and TRBJ2-7; D gene uncertain. Germline CDR1 is MDHEN and CDR2 is SYDVKM. This CDR3 has 14 amino acids. Between the trimmed V and J ends, which lost 0 bases and 4 bases, there was a span of 10 bases. CDR3 DNA: TGTGCCAGCAGTTTATGGGCCAGGCTATACGAGCAGTACTTC. Amino acids: CASSLWARLYEQYF.

The chain uses TRBV6-1 and TRBJ1-6; D is uncertain. CDR3 size: 14 residues. V was trimmed by 5 bases and J by 7 bases, leaving 12 bases between them. Per germline, CDR1 MNHNS and CDR2 SASEGT. CDR3 region: CASSPGLENSPLHF. CDR3 coding DNA: TGTGCCAGCAGTCCTGGACTTGAGAATTCACCCCTCCACTTT.

The V gene is TRBV5-5, the J gene TRBJ1-1; the match to TRBD1 covers 7 bases. Germline V gene sequence: CDR1 SGHKS, CDR2 YYEKEE (reference sequence). The V gene end was trimmed by 0 bases and the J gene end by 1 base; junction bases not matched to a gene: 3. The CDR3 spans 15 residues. This chain's CDR3 is CASSLAEGANTEAFF. For the CDR3, the DNA is TGTGCCAGCAGCTTGGCCGAGGGGGCGAACACTGAAGCTTTCTTT. Looking up the rest from reference TRBV5-5 and TRBJ1-1 gives the full variable domain: DAGVTQSPTHLIKTRGQQVTLRCSPISGHKSVSWYQQVLGQGPQFIFQYYEKEERGRGNFPDRFSARQFPNYSSELNVNALLLGDSALYLCASSLAEGANTEAFFGQGTRLTVV.

The rearrangement uses TRBV27 and TRBJ1-2; 8 bases line up with TRBD1. This CDR3 comprises 14 residues. Germline V gene data show CDR1 as MNHEY and CDR2 as SMNVEV (reference sequence). The J segment lost 2 bases and the V segment lost 5 bases, leaving 4 bases of the junction unmatched. For the CDR3, the DNA is TGTGCCAGCAGTGCCCGACAGGGGAACTATGGCTACACCTTC. This encodes CASSARQGNYGYTF.

The chain uses TRBV6-1 and TRBJ2-7; 8 bases match TRBD2. The ends lost 4 bases at V and 4 bases at J; junction bases unmatched: 9. The CDR3 spans 15 residues. Germline values: CDR1 MNHNS, CDR2 SASEGT. For the CDR3, the DNA is TGTGCCAGCAGTGTAGCAGTAGCGGGAAATTACGAGCAGTACTTC. Its protein is CASSVAVAGNYEQYF.

The V and J genes are TRBV30 and TRBJ2-1; D is uncertain. This CDR3 comprises 14 residues. CDR1 GTSNPN and CDR2 SVGIG come from the germline V gene (reference sequence). V lost 3 bases and J 0 bases, leaving 9 bases between the germline ends. This chain's CDR3 is CAWRKRSSYNEQFF. CDR3 bases: TGTGCCTGGAGGAAGCGTAGCTCCTACAATGAGCAGTTCTTC.

V usage is TRBV5-8 and J usage is TRBJ2-3; tentatively, D is TRBD2 (6 bases). Trimming shortened V by 2 bases and J by 2 bases, and 15 bases separated the two germline ends. The germline gives CDR1 SGHTS, CDR2 YDEGEE. The CDR3 loop spans 16 amino acids. The CDR3 DNA reads as TGTGCCAGCAGCTTAGGTGCAGCGGGTTTCACAGATACGCAGTATTTT. Amino acids: CASSLGAAGFTDTQYF.

The chain is built from TRBV14 and TRBJ2-5; D may be TRBD1 (6 bases). In germline, CDR1 is SGHDN, CDR2 FVKESK. The CDR3 totals 14 residues. The ends were cut back, 3 bases at V and 5 bases at J, with 13 bases in the middle. The CDR3 here is CASSQGARSETQYF. The CDR3 nucleotides read TGTGCCAGCAGCCAGGGGGCGAGGAGTGAGACCCAGTACTTC.